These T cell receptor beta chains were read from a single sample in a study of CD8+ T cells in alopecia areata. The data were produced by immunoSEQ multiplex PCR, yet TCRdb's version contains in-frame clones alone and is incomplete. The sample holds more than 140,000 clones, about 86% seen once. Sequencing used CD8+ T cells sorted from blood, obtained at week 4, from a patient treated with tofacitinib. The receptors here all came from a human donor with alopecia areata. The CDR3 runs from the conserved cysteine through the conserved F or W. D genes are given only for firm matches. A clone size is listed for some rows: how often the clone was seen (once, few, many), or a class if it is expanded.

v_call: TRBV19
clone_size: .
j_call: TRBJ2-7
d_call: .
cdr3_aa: CASSIPFAEQYF
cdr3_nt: TGTGCCAGTAGCATCCCATTTGCGGAGCAGTACTTC

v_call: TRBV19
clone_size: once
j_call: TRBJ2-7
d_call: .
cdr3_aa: CASRGKGSYEQYF
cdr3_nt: TGTGCCAGTAGAGGGAAAGGGTCATACGAGCAGTACTTC

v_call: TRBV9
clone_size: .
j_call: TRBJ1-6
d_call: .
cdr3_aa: CASSARGSDSPLHF
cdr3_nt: TGTGCCAGCAGCGCGAGGGGATCGGATTCACCCCTCCACTTT

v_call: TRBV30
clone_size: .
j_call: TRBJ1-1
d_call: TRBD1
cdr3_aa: CAWDQGTGGTEAFF
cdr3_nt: TGTGCCTGGGACCAAGGGACAGGGGGCACTGAAGCTTTCTTT

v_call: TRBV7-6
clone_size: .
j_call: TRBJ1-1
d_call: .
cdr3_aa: CASSLGGSGEAFF
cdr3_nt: TGTGCCAGCAGCTTAGGGGGGTCCGGGGAAGCTTTCTTT

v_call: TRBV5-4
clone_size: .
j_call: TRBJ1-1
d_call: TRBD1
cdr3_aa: CASSLDRGSTEAFF
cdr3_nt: TGTGCCAGCAGCTTGGACAGGGGTTCCACTGAAGCTTTCTTT

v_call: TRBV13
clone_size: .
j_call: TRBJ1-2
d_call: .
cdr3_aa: CASSLGRGMDGYTF
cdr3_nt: TGTGCCAGCAGCTTAGGTCGAGGGATGGATGGCTACACCTTC

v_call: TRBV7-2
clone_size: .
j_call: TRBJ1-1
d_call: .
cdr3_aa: CASSRRGAPTEAFF
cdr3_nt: TGTGCCAGCAGCCGTCGGGGGGCGCCCACTGAAGCTTTCTTT

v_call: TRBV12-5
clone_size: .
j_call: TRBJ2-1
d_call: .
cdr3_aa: CASGYGQGIGEQFF
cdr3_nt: TGTGCTAGTGGCTACGGTCAGGGGATAGGGGAGCAGTTCTTC

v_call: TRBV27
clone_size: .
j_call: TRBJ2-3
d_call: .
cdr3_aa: CASSLSGYLPDTQYF
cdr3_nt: TGTGCCAGCAGTTTATCGGGATACCTCCCAGATACGCAGTATTTT

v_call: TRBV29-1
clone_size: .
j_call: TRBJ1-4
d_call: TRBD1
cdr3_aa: CSVGGQGVEKLFF
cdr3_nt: TGCAGCGTTGGGGGACAGGGCGTTGAAAAACTGTTTTTT

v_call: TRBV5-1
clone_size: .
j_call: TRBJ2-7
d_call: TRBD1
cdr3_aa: CASSSAGTASYEQYF
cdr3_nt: TGCGCCAGCAGTAGCGCCGGGACAGCTTCCTACGAGCAGTACTTC

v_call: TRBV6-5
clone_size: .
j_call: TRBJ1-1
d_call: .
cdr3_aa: CASSYAGASTEAFF
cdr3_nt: TGTGCCAGCAGTTACGCAGGGGCGAGCACTGAAGCTTTCTTT

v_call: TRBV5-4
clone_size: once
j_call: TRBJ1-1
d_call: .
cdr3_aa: CASSDTAEAFF
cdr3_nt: TGTGCCAGCAGCGACACAGCCGAAGCTTTCTTT

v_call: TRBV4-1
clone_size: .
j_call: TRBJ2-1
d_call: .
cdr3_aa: CASSQDGHEQFF
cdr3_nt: TGCGCCAGCAGCCAAGATGGGCATGAGCAGTTCTTC

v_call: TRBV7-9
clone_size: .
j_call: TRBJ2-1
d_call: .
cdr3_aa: CASSLVERDNEQFF
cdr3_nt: TGTGCCAGCAGCTTAGTGGAGCGAGACAATGAGCAGTTCTTC

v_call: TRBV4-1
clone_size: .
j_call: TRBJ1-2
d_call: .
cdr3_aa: CASSQINQGGYTF
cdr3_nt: TGCGCCAGCAGCCAGATAAACCAGGGAGGCTACACCTTC

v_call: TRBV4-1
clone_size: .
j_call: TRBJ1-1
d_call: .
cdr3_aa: CASSSKVNTEAFF
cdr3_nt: TGCGCCAGCAGCAGCAAGGTGAACACTGAAGCTTTCTTT

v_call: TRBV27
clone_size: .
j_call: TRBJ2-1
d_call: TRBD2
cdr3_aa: CASSLASGGVNEQFF
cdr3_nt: TGTGCCAGCAGTCTAGCTAGCGGAGGCGTCAATGAGCAGTTCTTC

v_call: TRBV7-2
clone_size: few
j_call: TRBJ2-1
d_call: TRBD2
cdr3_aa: CASSFLAGAYNEQFF
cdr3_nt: TGTGCCAGCAGCTTCCTAGCGGGGGCGTACAATGAGCAGTTCTTC

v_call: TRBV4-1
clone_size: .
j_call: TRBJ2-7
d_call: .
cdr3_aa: CASAPGSSYEQYF
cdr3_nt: TGCGCCAGCGCCCCAGGAAGCTCCTACGAGCAGTACTTC

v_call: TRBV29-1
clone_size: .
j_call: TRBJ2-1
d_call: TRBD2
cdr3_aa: CSVGRSGSGNEQFF
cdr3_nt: TGCAGCGTTGGGCGGAGCGGGAGTGGGAATGAGCAGTTCTTC

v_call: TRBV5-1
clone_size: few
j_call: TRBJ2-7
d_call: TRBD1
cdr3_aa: CASSFTGETSYEQYF
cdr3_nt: TGCGCCAGCAGCTTTACAGGGGAAACCTCCTACGAGCAGTACTTC

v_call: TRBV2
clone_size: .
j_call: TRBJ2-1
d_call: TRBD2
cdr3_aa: CASSPPGGALYNEQFF
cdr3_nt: TGTGCCAGCAGTCCACCGGGGGGGGCGCTCTACAATGAGCAGTTCTTC

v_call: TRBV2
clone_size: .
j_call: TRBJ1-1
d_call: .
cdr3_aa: CASPGGTDTEAFF
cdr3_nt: TGTGCCAGTCCAGGCGGCACGGACACTGAAGCTTTCTTT

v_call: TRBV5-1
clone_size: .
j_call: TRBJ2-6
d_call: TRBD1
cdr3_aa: CASSLEGTGGRANVLTF
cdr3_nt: TGCGCCAGCAGCTTGGAAGGGACAGGGGGTAGGGCCAACGTCCTGACTTTC

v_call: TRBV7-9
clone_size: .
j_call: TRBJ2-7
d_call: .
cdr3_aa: CASSLESVSSYEQYF
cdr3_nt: TGTGCCAGCAGCTTAGAATCTGTGAGCTCCTACGAGCAGTACTTC

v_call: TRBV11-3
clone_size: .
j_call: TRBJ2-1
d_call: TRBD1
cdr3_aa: CASSSGQRYNEQFF
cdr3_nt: TGTGCCAGCAGCTCGGGACAGAGATACAATGAGCAGTTCTTC

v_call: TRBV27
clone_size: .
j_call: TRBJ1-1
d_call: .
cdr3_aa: CASSTTSNTEAFF
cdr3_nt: TGTGCCAGCAGTACCACATCGAACACTGAAGCTTTCTTT

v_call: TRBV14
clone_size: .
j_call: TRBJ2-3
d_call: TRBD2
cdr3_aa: CASSQGTSGTDTQYF
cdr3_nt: TGTGCCAGCAGCCAAGGGACTAGCGGCACAGATACGCAGTATTTT

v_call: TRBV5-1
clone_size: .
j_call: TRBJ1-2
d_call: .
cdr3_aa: CASSLKGQYPDGYTF
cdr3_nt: TGCGCCAGCAGCTTGAAGGGGCAATATCCCGACGGCTACACCTTC

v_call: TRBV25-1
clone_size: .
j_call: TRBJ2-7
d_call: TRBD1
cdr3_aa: CASSAATGRSYEQYF
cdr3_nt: TGTGCCAGCAGTGCCGCGACAGGGCGGTCCTACGAGCAGTACTTC

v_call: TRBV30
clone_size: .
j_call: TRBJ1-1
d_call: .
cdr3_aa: CAWRDGLNTEAFF
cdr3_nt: TGTGCCTGGCGCGACGGACTTAACACTGAAGCTTTCTTT

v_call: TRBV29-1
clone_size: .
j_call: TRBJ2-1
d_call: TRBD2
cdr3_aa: CSAFSGRAYNEQFF
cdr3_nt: TGCAGCGCATTCAGCGGGAGAGCCTACAATGAGCAGTTCTTC

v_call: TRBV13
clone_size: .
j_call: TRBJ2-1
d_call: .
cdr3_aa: CASSSVVGNEQFF
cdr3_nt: TGTGCCAGCAGCTCGGTCGTCGGAAATGAGCAGTTCTTC

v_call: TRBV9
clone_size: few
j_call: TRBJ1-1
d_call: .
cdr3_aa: CASSASTGNTEAFF
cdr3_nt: TGTGCCAGCAGCGCCTCGACAGGGAACACTGAAGCTTTCTTT

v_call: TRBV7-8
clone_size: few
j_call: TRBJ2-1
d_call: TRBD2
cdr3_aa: CASSLGGLAGYNEQFF
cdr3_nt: TGTGCCAGCAGCTTAGGGGGACTAGCGGGCTACAATGAGCAGTTCTTC

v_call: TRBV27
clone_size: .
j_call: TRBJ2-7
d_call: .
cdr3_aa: CASSFYSSYEQYF
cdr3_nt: TGTGCCAGCAGTTTTTACAGCTCCTACGAGCAGTACTTC

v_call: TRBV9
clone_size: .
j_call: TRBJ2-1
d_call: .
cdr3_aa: CASSALYNEQFF
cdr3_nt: TGTGCCAGCAGCGCCTTATACAATGAGCAGTTCTTC

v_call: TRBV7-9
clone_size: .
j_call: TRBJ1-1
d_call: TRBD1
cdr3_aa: CASAGQGGTEAFF
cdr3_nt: TGTGCCAGCGCAGGGCAGGGGGGCACTGAAGCTTTCTTT